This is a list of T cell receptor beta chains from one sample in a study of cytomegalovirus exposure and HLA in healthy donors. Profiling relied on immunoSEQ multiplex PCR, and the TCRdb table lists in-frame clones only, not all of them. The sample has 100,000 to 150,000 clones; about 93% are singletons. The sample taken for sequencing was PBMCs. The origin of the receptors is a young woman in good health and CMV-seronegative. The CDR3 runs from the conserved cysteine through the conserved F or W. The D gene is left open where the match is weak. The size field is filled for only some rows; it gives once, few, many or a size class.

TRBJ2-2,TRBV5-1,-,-,CASSLRVTGELFF,TGCGCCAGCAGCTTAAGAGTGACCGGGGAGCTGTTTTTT
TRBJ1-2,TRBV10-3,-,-,CAIRDGENYGYTF,TGTGCCATCAGGGATGGGGAGAACTATGGCTACACCTTC
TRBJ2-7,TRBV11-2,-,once,CASSLTLAPSREQYF,TGTGCCAGCAGCTTAACCCTCGCGCCGTCTAGGGAGCAGTACTTC
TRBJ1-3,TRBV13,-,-,CASSLEGPGNTIYF,TGTGCCAGCAGCTTGGAGGGGCCCGGAAACACCATATATTTT
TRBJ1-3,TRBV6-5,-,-,CASSYSTGKGNTIYF,TGTGCCAGCAGTTACTCTACGGGGAAAGGAAACACCATATATTTT
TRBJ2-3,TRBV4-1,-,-,CASSRSGDGRGLDTQYF,TGCGCCAGCAGCCGGTCGGGAGACGGGCGCGGCTTAGATACGCAGTATTTT
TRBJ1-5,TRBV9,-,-,CASSAAPTEDQPQHF,TGTGCCAGCAGCGCGGCTCCGACGGAGGATCAGCCCCAGCATTTT
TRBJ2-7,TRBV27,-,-,CASSLQGGVASEQYF,TGTGCCAGCAGTTTACAGGGCGGGGTAGCATCGGAGCAGTACTTC
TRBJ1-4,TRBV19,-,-,CASNTQGLTNEKLFF,TGTGCCAGTAATACGCAGGGTTTGACTAATGAAAAACTGTTTTTT
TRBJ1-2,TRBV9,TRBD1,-,CASSAPGTGGGYGYTF,TGTGCCAGCAGCGCACCCGGGACAGGGGGGGGGTATGGCTACACCTTC
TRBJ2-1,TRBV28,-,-,CASSTRGALIF,TGTGCCAGCAGCACACGGGGGGCCCTGATCTTC
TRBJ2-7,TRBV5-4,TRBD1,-,CASSPDRASSYEQYF,TGTGCCAGCAGCCCGGACAGGGCGAGCTCCTACGAGCAGTACTTC
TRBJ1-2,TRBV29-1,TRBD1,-,CSVEDLGEGTANGYTF,TGCAGCGTTGAAGATTTGGGTGAGGGGACAGCAAATGGCTACACCTTC
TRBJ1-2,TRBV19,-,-,CASSIDSYGYTF,TGTGCCAGTAGTATTGACAGCTATGGCTACACCTTC
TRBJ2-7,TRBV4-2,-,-,CASSQGQGAYEQYF,TGTGCCAGCAGCCAAGGACAAGGGGCCTACGAGCAGTACTTC
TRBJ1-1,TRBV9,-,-,CASSVSPLGFEGAEAFF,TGTGCCAGCAGCGTATCCCCGCTGGGGTTCGAGGGAGCTGAAGCTTTCTTT
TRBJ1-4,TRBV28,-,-,CASSLRSYNEKLFF,TGTGCCAGCAGTTTGAGGAGCTATAATGAAAAACTGTTTTTT
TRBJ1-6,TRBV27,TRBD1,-,CASSQLGTTGVNSPLHF,TGTGCCAGCAGCCAACTGGGCACCACAGGGGTCAATTCACCCCTCCACTTT